The present entry profiles one T cell receptor (beta chain) with its context. CDR1 and CDR2 from the germline V gene are MDHEN and SYDVKM. This CDR3 is 13 amino acids long. Trimming cost V 9 bases and J 5 bases; bases outside gene matches: 7. In Seattle, patients joined the study during active infection and were tracked longitudinally. The sample is drawn from a study of blood T cell repertoires in COVID-19. About the research overall: Sites across the United States, Italy and Spain contributed samples from acute and convalescent COVID-19. Sample material is recorded as cDNA or gDNA derived from T cells, B-cell-depleted T cells, or PBMCs.

Original analysis: Amplification of reference gene primers provided the estimated nucleated cell counts. Profiled with immunoSEQ multiplex PCR; TCRdb holds only in-frame clones, not every one. V, J and clone size are those of that table, while D and trimming were read from the DNA. This table holds some 310,000 clones, roughly 90% found once. The sequenced sample consisted of peripheral blood. This chain uses TRBV28 with TRBJ2-5; 9 bases line up with TRBD1. The receptor was derived from a woman in her 30s with COVID-19, enrolled during active disease. The CDR3 here is CASLTGGQETQYF. The CDR3 coding sequence is TGTGCCAGTCTAACAGGGGGCCAGGAGACCCAGTACTTC.